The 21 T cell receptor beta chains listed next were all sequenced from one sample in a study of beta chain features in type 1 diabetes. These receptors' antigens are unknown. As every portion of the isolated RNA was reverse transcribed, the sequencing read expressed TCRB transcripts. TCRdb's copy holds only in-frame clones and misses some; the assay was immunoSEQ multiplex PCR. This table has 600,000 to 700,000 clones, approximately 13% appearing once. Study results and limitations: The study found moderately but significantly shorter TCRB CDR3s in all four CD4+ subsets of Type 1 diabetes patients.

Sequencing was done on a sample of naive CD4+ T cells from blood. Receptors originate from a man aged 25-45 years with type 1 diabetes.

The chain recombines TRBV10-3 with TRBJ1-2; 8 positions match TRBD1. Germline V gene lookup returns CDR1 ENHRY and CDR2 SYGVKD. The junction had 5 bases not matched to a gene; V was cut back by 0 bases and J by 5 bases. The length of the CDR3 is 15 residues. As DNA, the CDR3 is TGTGCCATCAGTGAGTCGTCAGGGGGCAGTTATGGCTACACCTTC. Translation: CAISESSGGSYGYTF.

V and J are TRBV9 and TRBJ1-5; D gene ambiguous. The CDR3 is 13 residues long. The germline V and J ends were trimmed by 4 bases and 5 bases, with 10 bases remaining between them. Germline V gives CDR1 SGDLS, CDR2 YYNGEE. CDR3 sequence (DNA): TGTGCCAGCAGCCGGGCGGAGGATCAGCCCCAGCATTTT. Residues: CASSRAEDQPQHF.

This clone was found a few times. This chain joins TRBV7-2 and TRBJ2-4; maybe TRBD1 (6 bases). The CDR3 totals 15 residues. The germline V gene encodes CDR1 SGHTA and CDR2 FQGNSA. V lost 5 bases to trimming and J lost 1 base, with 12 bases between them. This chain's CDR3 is CASSPNRVAKNIQYF. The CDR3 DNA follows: TGTGCCAGCAGCCCAAACAGGGTCGCCAAAAACATTCAGTACTTC.

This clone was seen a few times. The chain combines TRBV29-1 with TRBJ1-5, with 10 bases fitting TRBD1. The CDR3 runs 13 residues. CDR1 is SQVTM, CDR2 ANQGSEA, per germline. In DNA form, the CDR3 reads TGCAGTATACGACAGGGGGCTGATCAGCCCCAGCATTTT. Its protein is CSIRQGADQPQHF.

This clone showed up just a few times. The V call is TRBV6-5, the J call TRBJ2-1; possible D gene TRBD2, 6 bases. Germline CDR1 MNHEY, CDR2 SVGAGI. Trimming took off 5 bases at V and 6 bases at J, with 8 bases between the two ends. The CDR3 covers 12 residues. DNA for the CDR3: TGTGCCAGCAGTCAGACTAGCAATGAGCAGTTCTTC. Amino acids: CASSQTSNEQFF.

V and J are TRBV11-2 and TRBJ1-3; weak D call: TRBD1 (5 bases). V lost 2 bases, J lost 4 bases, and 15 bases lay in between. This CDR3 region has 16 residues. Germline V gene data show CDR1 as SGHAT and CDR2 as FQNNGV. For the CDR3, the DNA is TGTGCCAGCAGCTTATACCCCCGGGGACGAGGAAACACCATATATTTT. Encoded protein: CASSLYPRGRGNTIYF.

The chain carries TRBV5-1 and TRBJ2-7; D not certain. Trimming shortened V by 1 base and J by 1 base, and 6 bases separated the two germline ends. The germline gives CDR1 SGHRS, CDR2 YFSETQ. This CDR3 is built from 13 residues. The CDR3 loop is CASSLLGSYEQYF. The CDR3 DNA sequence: TGCGCCAGCAGCTTGCTCGGGTCCTACGAGCAGTACTTC.

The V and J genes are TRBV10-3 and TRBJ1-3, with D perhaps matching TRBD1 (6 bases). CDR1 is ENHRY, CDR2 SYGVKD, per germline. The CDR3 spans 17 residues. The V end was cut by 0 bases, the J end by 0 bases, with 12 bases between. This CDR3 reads CAISESGAPSSGNTIYF. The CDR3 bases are TGTGCCATCAGTGAGTCGGGGGCGCCGAGCTCTGGAAACACCATATATTTT.

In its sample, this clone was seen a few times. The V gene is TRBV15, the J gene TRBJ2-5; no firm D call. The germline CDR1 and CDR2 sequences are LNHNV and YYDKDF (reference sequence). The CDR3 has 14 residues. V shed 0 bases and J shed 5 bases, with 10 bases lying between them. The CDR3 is CATSRDLTGETQYF. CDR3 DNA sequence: TGTGCCACCAGCAGAGACCTCACCGGGGAGACCCAGTACTTC.

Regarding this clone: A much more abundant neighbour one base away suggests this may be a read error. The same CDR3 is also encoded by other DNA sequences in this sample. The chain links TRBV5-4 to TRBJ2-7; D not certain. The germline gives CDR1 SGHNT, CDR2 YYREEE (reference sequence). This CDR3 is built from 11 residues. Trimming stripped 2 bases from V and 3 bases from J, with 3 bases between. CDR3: CASSLDYEQYF. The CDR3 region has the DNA TGTGCCAGCAGCTTAGACTACGAGCAGTACTTC.

The CDR3 loop is CSVERLLAKNIQYF. The CDR3 coding sequence is TGCAGCGTTGAGAGATTACTAGCCAAAAACATTCAGTACTTC. V gene TRBV29-1 combines with J gene TRBJ2-4, with D uncertain. Germline CDR1 and CDR2: SQVTM and ANQGSEA. V lost 3 bases and J lost 0, with 9 bases in between. The CDR3 consists of 14 residues.

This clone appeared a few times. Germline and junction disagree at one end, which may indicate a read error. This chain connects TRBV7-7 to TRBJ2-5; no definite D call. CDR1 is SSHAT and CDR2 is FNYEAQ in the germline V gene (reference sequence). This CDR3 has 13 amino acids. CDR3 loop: CASSFSRGETQYF. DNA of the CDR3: TGTGCTAGCAGCTTCTCGCGAGGAGAGACCCAGTACTTC.

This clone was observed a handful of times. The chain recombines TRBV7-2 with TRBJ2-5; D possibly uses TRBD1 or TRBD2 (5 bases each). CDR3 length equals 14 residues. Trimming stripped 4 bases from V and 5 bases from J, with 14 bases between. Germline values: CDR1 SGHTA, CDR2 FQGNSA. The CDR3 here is CASSSPGGPETQYF. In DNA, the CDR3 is TGTGCCAGCAGCTCGCCTGGGGGTCCGGAGACCCAGTACTTC.

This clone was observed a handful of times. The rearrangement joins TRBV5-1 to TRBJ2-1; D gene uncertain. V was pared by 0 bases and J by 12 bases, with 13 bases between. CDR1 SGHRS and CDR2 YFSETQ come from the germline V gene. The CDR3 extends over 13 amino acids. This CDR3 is CASSLGSGKGQFF. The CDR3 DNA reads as TGCGCCAGCAGCTTGGGAAGTGGTAAGGGGCAGTTCTTC. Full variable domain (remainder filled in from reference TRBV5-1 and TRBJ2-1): KAGVTQTPRYLIKTRGQQVTLSCSPISGHRSVSWYQQTPGQGLQFLFEYFSETQRNKGNFPGRFSGRQFSNSRSEMNVSTLELGDSALYLCASSLGSGKGQFFGPGTRLTVL.

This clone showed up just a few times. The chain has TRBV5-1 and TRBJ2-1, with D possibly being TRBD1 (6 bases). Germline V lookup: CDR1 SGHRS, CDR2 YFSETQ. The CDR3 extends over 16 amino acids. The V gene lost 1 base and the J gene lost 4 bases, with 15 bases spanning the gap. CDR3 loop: CASSLLPGDKYNEQFF. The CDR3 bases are TGCGCCAGCAGCTTGCTTCCAGGGGACAAATACAATGAGCAGTTCTTC.

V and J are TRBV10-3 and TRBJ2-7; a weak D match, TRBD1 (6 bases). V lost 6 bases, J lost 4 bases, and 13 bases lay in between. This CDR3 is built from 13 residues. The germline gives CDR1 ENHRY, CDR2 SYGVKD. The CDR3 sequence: CAIRDSVAYEQYF. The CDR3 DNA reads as TGTGCCATCAGGGACAGCGTAGCTTACGAGCAGTACTTC.

The CDR3 sequence: CATGTGYQPQHF. DNA for the CDR3: TGTGCCACCGGGACAGGGTATCAGCCCCAGCATTTT. J is TRBJ1-5 and V is TRBV15; 9 nucleotides line up with TRBD1. Germline trimming cut 8 bases from V and 5 bases from J; bases unmatched to any gene: 1. This CDR3 is 12 amino acids long. In germline, CDR1 is LNHNV, CDR2 YYDKDF (reference sequence).

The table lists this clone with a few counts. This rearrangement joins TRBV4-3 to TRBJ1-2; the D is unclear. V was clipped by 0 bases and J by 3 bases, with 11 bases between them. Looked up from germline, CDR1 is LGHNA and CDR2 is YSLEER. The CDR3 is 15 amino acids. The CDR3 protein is CASSQERRPDYGYTF. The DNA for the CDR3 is TGCGCCAGCAGCCAAGAGCGGAGGCCCGACTATGGCTACACCTTC.

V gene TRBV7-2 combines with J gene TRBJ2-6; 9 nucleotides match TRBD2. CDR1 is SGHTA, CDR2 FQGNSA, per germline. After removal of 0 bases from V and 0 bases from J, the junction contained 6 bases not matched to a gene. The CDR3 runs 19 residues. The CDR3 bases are TGTGCCAGCAGCTTAGCGCGGGGGGGCCTAAGCTCTGGGGCCAACGTCCTGACTTTC. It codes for CASSLARGGLSSGANVLTF.

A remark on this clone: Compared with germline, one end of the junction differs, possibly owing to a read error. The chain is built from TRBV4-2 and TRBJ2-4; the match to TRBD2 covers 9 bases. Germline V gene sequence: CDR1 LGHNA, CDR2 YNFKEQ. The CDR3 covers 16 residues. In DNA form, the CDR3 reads TGTGCCAGCAGCAAAGAGGTAGCGGGGGCCGAAAACATTCAGTACTTC. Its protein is CASSKEVAGAENIQYF.

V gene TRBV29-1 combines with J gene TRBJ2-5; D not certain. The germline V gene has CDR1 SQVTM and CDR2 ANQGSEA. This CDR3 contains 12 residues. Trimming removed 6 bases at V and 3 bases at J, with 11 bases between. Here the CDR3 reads CSVASSKETQYF. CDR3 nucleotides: TGCAGCGTCGCAAGCAGCAAAGAGACCCAGTACTTC.